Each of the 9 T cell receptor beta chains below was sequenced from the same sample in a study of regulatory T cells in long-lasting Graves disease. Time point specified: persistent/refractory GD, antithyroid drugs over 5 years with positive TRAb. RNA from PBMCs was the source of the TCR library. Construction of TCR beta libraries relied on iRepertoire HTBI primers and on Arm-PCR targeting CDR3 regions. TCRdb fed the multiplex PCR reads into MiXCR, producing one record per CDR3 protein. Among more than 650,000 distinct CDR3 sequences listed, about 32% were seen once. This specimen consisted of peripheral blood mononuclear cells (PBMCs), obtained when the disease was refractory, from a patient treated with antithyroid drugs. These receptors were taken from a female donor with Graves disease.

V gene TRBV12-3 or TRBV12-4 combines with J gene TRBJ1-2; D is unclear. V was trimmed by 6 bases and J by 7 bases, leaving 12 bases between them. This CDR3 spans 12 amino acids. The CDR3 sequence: CASSPNGIGYTF. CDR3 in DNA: TGTGCCAGCAGCCCCAACGGCATTGGCTACACCTTC.

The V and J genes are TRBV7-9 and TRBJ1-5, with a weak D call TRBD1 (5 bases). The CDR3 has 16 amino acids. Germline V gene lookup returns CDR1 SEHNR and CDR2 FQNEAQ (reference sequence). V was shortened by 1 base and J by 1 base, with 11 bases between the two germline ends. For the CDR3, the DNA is TGTGCCAGCAGCTTAGAGACATGGGGGAGCAATCAGCCCCAGCATTTT. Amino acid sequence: CASSLETWGSNQPQHF. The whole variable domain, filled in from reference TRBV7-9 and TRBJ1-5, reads DTGVSQNPRHKITKRGQNVTFRCDPISEHNRLYWYRQTLGQGPEFLTYFQNEAQLEKSRLLSDRFSAERPKGSFSTLEIQRTEQGDSAMYLCASSLETWGSNQPQHFGDGTRLSIL.

The CDR3 spells CASNPRGSSSYEQYF. CDR3 bases: TGTGCCAGCAACCCAAGGGGCAGCAGCTCCTACGAGCAGTACTTC. The J gene is TRBJ2-7, the V gene TRBV6-1, with D possibly matching TRBD1 (5 bases). This CDR3 comprises 15 residues. Trimming took 7 bases from V and 0 from J, leaving 16 bases between them. The germline CDR1 and CDR2 sequences are MNHNS and SASEGT.

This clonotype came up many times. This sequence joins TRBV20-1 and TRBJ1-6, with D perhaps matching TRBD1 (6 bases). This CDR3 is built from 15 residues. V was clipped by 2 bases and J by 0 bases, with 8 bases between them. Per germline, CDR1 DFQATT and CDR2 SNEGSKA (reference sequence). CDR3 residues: CSARQGSSYNSPLHF. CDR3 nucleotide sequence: TGCAGTGCTAGACAGGGGAGCTCCTATAATTCACCCCTCCACTTT.

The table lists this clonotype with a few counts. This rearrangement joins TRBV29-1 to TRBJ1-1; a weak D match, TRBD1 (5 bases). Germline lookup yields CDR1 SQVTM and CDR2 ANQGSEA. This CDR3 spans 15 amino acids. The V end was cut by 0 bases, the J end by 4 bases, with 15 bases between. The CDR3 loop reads CSVEDSGGVGTEAFF. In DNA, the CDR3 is TGCAGCGTTGAAGATTCAGGAGGGGTCGGCACTGAAGCTTTCTTT. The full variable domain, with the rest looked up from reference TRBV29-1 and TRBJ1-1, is SAVISQKPSRDICQRGTSLTIQCQVDSQVTMMFWYRQQPGQSLTLIATANQGSEATYESGFVIDKFPISRPNLTFSTLTVSNMSPEDSSIYLCSVEDSGGVGTEAFFGQGTRLTVV.

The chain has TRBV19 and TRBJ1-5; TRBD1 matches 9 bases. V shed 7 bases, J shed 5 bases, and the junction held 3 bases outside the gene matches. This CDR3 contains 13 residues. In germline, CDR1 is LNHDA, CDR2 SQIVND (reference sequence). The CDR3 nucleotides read TGTGCCAGTATGGACAGGGGCCATCAGCCCCAGCATTTT. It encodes CASMDRGHQPQHF. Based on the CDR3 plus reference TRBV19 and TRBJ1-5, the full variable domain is DGGITQSPKYLFRKEGQNVTLSCEQNLNHDAMYWYRQDPGQGLRLIYYSQIVNDFQKGDIAEGYSVSREKKESFPLTVTSAQKNPTAFYLCASMDRGHQPQHFGDGTRLSIL.

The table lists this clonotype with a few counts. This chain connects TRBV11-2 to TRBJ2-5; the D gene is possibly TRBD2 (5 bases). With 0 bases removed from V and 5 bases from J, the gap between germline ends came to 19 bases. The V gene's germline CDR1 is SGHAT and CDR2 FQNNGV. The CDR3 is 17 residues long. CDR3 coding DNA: TGTGCCAGCAGCTTAGATCTATTTTTTGGGGAGTGGGAGACCCAGTACTTC. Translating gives CASSLDLFFGEWETQYF. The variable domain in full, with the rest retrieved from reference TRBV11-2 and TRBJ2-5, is EAGVAQSPRYKIIEKRQSVAFWCNPISGHATLYWYQQILGQGPKLLIQFQNNGVVDDSQLPKDRFSAERLKGVDSTLKIQPAKLEDSAVYLCASSLDLFFGEWETQYFGPGTRLLVL.

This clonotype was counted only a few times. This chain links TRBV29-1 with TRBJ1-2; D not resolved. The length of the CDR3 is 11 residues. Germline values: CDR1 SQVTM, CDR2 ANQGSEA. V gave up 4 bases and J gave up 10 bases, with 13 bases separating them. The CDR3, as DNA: TGCAGCGTTGTATTTTCAGGCTCCTACACCTTC. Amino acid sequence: CSVVFSGSYTF.

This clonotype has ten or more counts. The CDR3 coding sequence is TGTGCCAGCAGCCTCCTCGGCGGAAACTATGGCTACACCTTC. Translated, it gives CASSLLGGNYGYTF. The V and J genes are TRBV3-1 and TRBJ1-2; no definite D call. Germline CDR1 is LGHDT and CDR2 is YNNKEL (reference sequence). This CDR3 has 14 residues. Trimming removed 4 bases at V and 2 bases at J, with 11 bases between. Based on the CDR3 plus reference TRBV3-1 and TRBJ1-2, the full variable domain is DTAVSQTPKYLVTQMGNDKSIKCEQNLGHDTMYWYKQDSKKFLKIMFSYNNKELIINETVPNRFSPKSPDKAHLNLHINSLELGDSAVYFCASSLLGGNYGYTFGSGTRLTVV.